This TCR beta chain was retrieved from a study of blood T cell repertoires in COVID-19. Across the study: Samples came from the United States, Italy and Spain, spanning acute and convalescent COVID-19. Sample material is recorded as cDNA or gDNA derived from T cells, B-cell-depleted T cells, or PBMCs.

Each participant's cohort was designated according to participant-reported clinical history. Recovered participants had two consecutive negative NP/OP PCR tests, healthcare professional clearance, or symptom resolution. Repertoires were generated with immunoSEQ multiplex PCR, while TCRdb's copy carries only in-frame clones and drops some. The sample has 300,000 to 400,000 clones, roughly 87% seen once. The V gene's germline CDR1 is MDHEN and CDR2 SYDVKM. V lost 3 bases and J lost 0, with 12 bases in between. The CDR3 loop spans 15 amino acids. This chain links TRBV28 with TRBJ2-7; the D gene is possibly TRBD1 (6 bases). Sequenced material: PBMCs or T cells enriched from blood (not recorded which). This TCR was recovered from a woman younger than 45 who had recovered from COVID-19. The CDR3: CASSFGTLNSYEQYF. CDR3 nucleotides: TGTGCCAGCAGTTTCGGGACACTTAACTCCTACGAGCAGTACTTC.